These 32 T cell receptor beta chains came from one sample sequenced in a study of spatial heterogeneity in lung cancer. Time point meaning: blood at routine non-recurrence follow-up after resection. Sequencing covered unsorted whole RNA taken from tumor, nontumor lung or frozen PBMC. MiXCR, applied by TCRdb to the 5' RACE reads, yields one record per CDR3 protein. Of about 47,000 distinct CDR3 sequences detected, less than 9.5% appear once; the ten largest clones hold 35%. Sequences were derived from PBMCs, sampled at follow-up. The receptors were sampled from a female donor with early-stage non-small cell lung cancer.

This clonotype has more than one count but fewer than ten. V is TRBV4-1 and J is TRBJ2-3; 10 bases are a match to TRBD1. This CDR3 is 14 amino acids long. Trimming removed 4 bases from V and 4 bases from J; junction bases left unmatched: 2. Germline V CDR1 and CDR2: MGHRA, YSYEKL. The CDR3 DNA follows: TGCGCCAGCAGCCGCGGACAGGGGGCAGATACGCAGTATTTT. Amino acid sequence: CASSRGQGADTQYF.

In its sample, this clonotype was seen many times. The chain combines TRBV7-3 with TRBJ2-6; the D is unclear. Germline V CDR1 and CDR2: SGHTA, FQGTGA. The CDR3 sequence is 15 residues long. Trimming took off 6 bases at V and 0 bases at J, with 9 bases between the two ends. As DNA, the CDR3 is TGTGCCAGCAGGCCGAGACCCTCTGGGGCCAACGTCCTGACTTTC. Translating gives CASRPRPSGANVLTF. Supplemented by reference TRBV7-3 and TRBJ2-6, the full variable domain reads GAGVSQTPSNKVTEKGKYVELRCDPISGHTALYWYRQSLGQGPEFLIYFQGTGAADDSGLPNDRFFAVRPEGSVSTLKIQRTERGDSAVYLCASRPRPSGANVLTFGAGSRLTVL.

This clonotype was recorded many times. This chain links TRBV15 with TRBJ2-5, with D hard to call. Germline values: CDR1 LNHNV, CDR2 YYDKDF (reference sequence). This CDR3 contains 15 residues. V lost 0 bases and J 5 bases, leaving 13 bases between the germline ends. This CDR3 is CATSRELSVGETQYF. The CDR3 coding sequence is TGTGCCACCAGCAGAGAGTTGTCAGTGGGTGAGACCCAGTACTTC.

This clonotype was recorded many times. This chain uses TRBV20-1 with TRBJ2-7; D is undetermined. Deletions cut 1 base from V and 3 bases from J, with 10 bases between. The germline gives CDR1 DFQATT, CDR2 SNEGSKA (reference sequence). The CDR3 length is 13 residues. CDR3 in DNA: TGCAGTGCTAGAGGAACAGAAAACTACGAGCAGTACTTC. This encodes CSARGTENYEQYF.

This clonotype was detected a few times. The chain carries TRBV11-2 and TRBJ1-2, with D uncertain. CDR3 size: 16 residues. V was trimmed by 1 base and J by 3 bases, leaving 15 bases between them. The germline V gene has CDR1 SGHAT and CDR2 FQNNGV. The CDR3 reads CASSLVASSSHYGYTF. The CDR3, as DNA: TGTGCCAGCAGCTTAGTAGCATCCTCCTCCCACTATGGCTACACCTTC.

Many counts were recorded for this clonotype. V gene TRBV15 combines with J gene TRBJ2-3, with D possibly TRBD1 on 6 matching bases. The CDR3 has 14 residues. CDR1 and CDR2 from the germline V gene are LNHNV and YYDKDF (reference sequence). Trimming removed 4 bases from V and 1 base from J, with 9 bases in between. CDR3 sequence: CATSNAGGTDTQYF. The CDR3 nucleotides read TGTGCCACCAGCAATGCAGGGGGCACAGATACGCAGTATTTT.

This clonotype was detected many times. The chain employs TRBV3-1 and TRBJ2-3; D may be TRBD2 (5 bases). The V and J ends lost 4 bases and 4 bases respectively, with 12 bases between them. CDR3 length: 14 amino acids. The germline CDR1 and CDR2 sequences are LGHDT and YNNKEL (reference sequence). The CDR3 DNA is TGTGCCAGCAGCCTTCTAGCATCTTCAGATACGCAGTATTTT. Translation: CASSLLASSDTQYF.

This clonotype was observed at least ten times. In DNA, the CDR3 is TGTGCCAGCAGCTTTGTACCCGGCTGGGCTCAAGAGACCCAGTACTTC. This encodes CASSFVPGWAQETQYF. V gene TRBV7-8 combines with J gene TRBJ2-5; D uncertain. The CDR3 sequence is 16 residues long. With 3 bases removed from V and 2 bases from J, the gap between germline ends came to 16 bases. CDR1 and CDR2 (germline): SGHVS, FQNEAQ.

In its sample, this clonotype was seen many times. The J gene is TRBJ2-5, the V gene TRBV7-9; D is unresolved. Germline-derived CDR1 and CDR2 are SEHNR and FQNEAQ (reference sequence). V gave up 5 bases and J gave up 5 bases, with 9 bases separating them. The CDR3 covers 12 residues. CDR3 nucleotide sequence: TGTGCCAGCAGCCCTGGGCGGGAGACCCAGTACTTC. Amino acids: CASSPGRETQYF.

A remark on this clonotype: A read error may explain this, as a much larger clone is one base away. The chain links TRBV6-6 to TRBJ2-5; tentatively, D is TRBD1 (6 bases). CDR3 length equals 13 residues. Trimming stripped 6 bases from V and 9 bases from J, with 17 bases between. The germline V gene encodes CDR1 MNHNY and CDR2 SVGAGI (reference sequence). This CDR3 reads CASRSGGGKSQYF. DNA for the CDR3: TGTGCCAGCAGGTCTGGGGGCGGAAAGTCCCAGTACTTC.

The rearrangement uses TRBV7-6 and TRBJ1-3; 8 positions agree with TRBD1. Germline V lookup: CDR1 SGHVS, CDR2 FNYEAQ. This CDR3 contains 17 residues. The V gene end was trimmed by 5 bases and the J gene end by 4 bases; junction bases not matched to a gene: 13. The CDR3 here is CASSPTGTGSIGNTIYF. The CDR3 region has the DNA TGTGCCAGCAGCCCTACCGGGACAGGATCTATCGGAAACACCATATATTTT.

The rearrangement uses TRBV7-2 and TRBJ1-2, with unresolved D. Germline values: CDR1 SGHTA, CDR2 FQGNSA. The CDR3 loop spans 12 amino acids. Trimming pared 5 bases from V and 8 bases from J, leaving 12 bases between. DNA of the CDR3: TGTGCCAGCAGCCTCTATTTAGACGGCTACACCTTC. This sequence encodes CASSLYLDGYTF.

This clonotype has only a few counts. The J gene is TRBJ1-2, the V gene TRBV7-2, with D unclear. The length of the CDR3 is 14 residues. Germline V gives CDR1 SGHTA, CDR2 FQGNSA. V lost 3 bases to trimming and J lost 5 bases, with 13 bases between them. In DNA, the CDR3 is TGTGCCAGCAGCTTTAATCCGGGTAATTATGGCTACACCTTC. Amino acids: CASSFNPGNYGYTF.

The chain carries TRBV3-1 and TRBJ1-3; 7 bases are shared with TRBD1. CDR3 length: 15 residues. V shed 1 base, J shed 2 bases, and the junction held 2 bases outside the gene matches. Per the germline V gene, CDR1 is LGHDT and CDR2 is YNNKEL (reference sequence). CDR3 nucleotides: TGTGCCAGCAGCCAAGGACAGGGTACTGGAAACACCATATATTTT. Encoded protein: CASSQGQGTGNTIYF. Full variable domain (rest looked up from reference TRBV3-1 and TRBJ1-3): DTAVSQTPKYLVTQMGNDKSIKCEQNLGHDTMYWYKQDSKKFLKIMFSYNNKELIINETVPNRFSPKSPDKAHLNLHINSLELGDSAVYFCASSQGQGTGNTIYFGEGSWLTVV.

This clonotype appeared a few times. The chain recombines TRBV20-1 with TRBJ2-3, with a possible D match to TRBD2 (6 bases). Germline loops: CDR1 DFQATT, CDR2 SNEGSKA (reference sequence). Trimming took 4 bases from V and 6 from J, leaving 20 bases between them. The CDR3 consists of 15 residues. The CDR3 coding sequence is TGCAGTGCTATTGATTCGGGGGAACAAGGCGATACGCAGTATTTT. Amino acid sequence: CSAIDSGEQGDTQYF.

This sequence joins TRBV9 and TRBJ2-5, with D possibly called TRBD1 or TRBD2 (5 bases each). V was pared by 0 bases and J by 2 bases, with 11 bases between. CDR3 length equals 15 residues. Germline V CDR1 and CDR2: SGDLS, YYNGEE. In DNA form, the CDR3 reads TGTGCCAGCAGCGTAGACGGGGCCCGGCAAGAGACCCAGTACTTC. It specifies CASSVDGARQETQYF.

This clonotype was observed at least ten times. The rearrangement joins TRBV4-3 to TRBJ2-3, with TRBD2 identical over 9 bases. Germline trimming cut 4 bases from V and 2 bases from J; bases unmatched to any gene: 7. The germline V gene has CDR1 LGHNA and CDR2 YSLEER. This CDR3 region has 16 residues. CDR3 protein: CASSPGSGGLTDTQYF. CDR3 nucleotides: TGCGCCAGCAGCCCCGGGAGCGGGGGGCTCACAGATACGCAGTATTTT.

J is TRBJ1-2 and V is TRBV6-1, with a possible D match to TRBD1 (6 bases). Trimming pared 2 bases from V and 8 bases from J, leaving 15 bases between. Germline V lookup: CDR1 MNHNS, CDR2 SASEGT. There are 14 residues in the CDR3. The CDR3: CASSEQPGEKGYTF. The CDR3 nucleotides read TGTGCCAGCAGTGAACAACCAGGGGAGAAAGGCTACACCTTC.

There are many counts of this clonotype. This chain joins TRBV15 and TRBJ2-3, with D maybe TRBD2 (5 bases). Trimming left V 5 bases short and J 5 bases short, with 8 bases between. This CDR3 spans 12 amino acids. From germline, CDR1 is LNHNV and CDR2 YYDKDF (reference sequence). The CDR3 reads CATSLGVDTQYF. The CDR3 DNA is TGTGCCACCAGCCTCGGGGTAGATACGCAGTATTTT.

Only a few counts were recorded for this clonotype. This chain links TRBV6-2 or TRBV6-3 with TRBJ2-7, with no clear D. The germline V gene encodes CDR1 MNHEY and CDR2 SVGEGT. The CDR3 has 12 amino acids. V lost 0 bases and J lost 5, with 5 bases in between. In nucleotides, the CDR3 is TGTGCCAGCAGTTACTCTGGCCACGAGCAGTACTTC. Its translation: CASSYSGHEQYF.

This clonotype was seen ten or more times. This chain uses TRBV20-1 with TRBJ2-2, with 9 positions matching TRBD2. Germline CDR1 is DFQATT and CDR2 is SNEGSKA (reference sequence). The V segment lost 1 base and the J segment 5 bases; nucleotides outside the gene matches: 2. This CDR3 contains 14 residues. The DNA for the CDR3 is TGCAGTGCTAGAGGACTAGCGGCGACCGGGGAGCTGTTTTTT. This translates into CSARGLAATGELFF.

This clonotype was counted only a few times. This chain links TRBV6-2 or TRBV6-3 with TRBJ1-2; D gene uncertain. V lost 6 bases to trimming and J lost 3 bases, with 5 bases between them. This CDR3 contains 11 residues. Germline assignment: CDR1 MNHEY and CDR2 SVGEGT. CDR3 coding DNA: TGTGCCAGCAGCTATGACTATGGCTACACCTTC. Protein: CASSYDYGYTF.

This clonotype was seen more than once but under ten times. The chain uses TRBV7-9 and TRBJ1-2; D remains unclear. V was pared by 1 base and J by 7 bases, with 13 bases between. CDR1 and CDR2 (germline): SEHNR, FQNEAQ (reference sequence). This CDR3 comprises 14 residues. The CDR3: CASSLGRAPFGYTF. The CDR3 DNA reads TGTGCCAGCAGCTTAGGAAGGGCTCCTTTTGGCTACACCTTC.

This clonotype occurred many times. The genes are TRBV2 and TRBJ2-3, with D perhaps TRBD1 or TRBD2 (5 bases each). V shed 4 bases and J shed 2 bases, with 13 bases lying between them. CDR1 is SNHLY and CDR2 is FYNNEI in the germline V gene. This CDR3 region has 15 residues. The CDR3 sequence: CASSGFGALTDTQYF. The DNA for the CDR3 is TGTGCCAGCAGTGGGTTCGGGGCACTCACAGATACGCAGTATTTT.

This clonotype was observed at least ten times. The V call is TRBV12-3 or TRBV12-4, the J call TRBJ1-1, with 7 positions matching TRBD1. This CDR3 spans 14 amino acids. Unmatched junction bases numbered 8, after V lost 6 bases and J lost 4 bases. DNA of the CDR3: TGTGCCAGCAGACCCCAGGGGGGGAGCACTGAAGCTTTCTTT. It specifies CASRPQGGSTEAFF.

This clonotype was counted many times. V gene TRBV5-1 combines with J gene TRBJ2-3; perhaps TRBD1 as D (6 bases). Germline CDR1 is SGHRS and CDR2 is YFSETQ. V lost 0 bases and J lost 2, with 7 bases in between. The CDR3 spans 14 residues. The CDR3 loop reads CASSLDRATDTQYF. The CDR3, as DNA: TGCGCCAGCAGCTTGGACAGGGCCACAGATACGCAGTATTTT.

This clonotype was counted between two and nine times. V is TRBV7-6 and J is TRBJ2-7; 7 nucleotides line up with TRBD1. CDR3 length: 14 residues. Germline V gene sequence: CDR1 SGHVS, CDR2 FNYEAQ. Trimming removed 1 base from V and 2 bases from J; junction bases left unmatched: 2. CDR3 nucleotide sequence: TGTGCCAGCAGCTTAGGACAGGGCACCTACGAGCAGTACTTC. Translated: CASSLGQGTYEQYF.

The chain has TRBV7-6 and TRBJ1-5; the D is unclear. CDR3 length: 15 amino acids. The V and J ends lost 5 bases and 9 bases respectively, with 20 bases between them. The germline gives CDR1 SGHVS, CDR2 FNYEAQ. This chain's CDR3 is CASSQGGQPPRPQHF. CDR3 coding DNA: TGTGCCAGCAGCCAAGGCGGGCAGCCCCCTAGGCCCCAGCATTTT.

In this sample, this clonotype turned up many times. V usage is TRBV5-1 and J usage is TRBJ2-2; no clear D gene. Trimming stripped 0 bases from V and 5 bases from J, with 11 bases between. CDR1 is SGHRS and CDR2 is YFSETQ in the germline V gene. This CDR3 has 15 residues. The CDR3 region is CASSLEGSRTGELFF. DNA for the CDR3: TGCGCCAGCAGCTTGGAGGGCTCTCGAACCGGGGAGCTGTTTTTT.

In its sample, this clonotype was seen a few times. CDR3 DNA: TGTGCCAGCCATCCCGGGGGACAGGGGAGCGTAGAGCAAGAGACCCAGTACTTC. It specifies CASHPGGQGSVEQETQYF. The chain joins TRBV3-1 to TRBJ2-5; 10 bases match TRBD1. The V and J ends lost 8 bases and 2 bases, in that order; junction bases with no gene match: 17. This CDR3 comprises 18 residues. Germline CDR1 LGHDT, CDR2 YNNKEL (reference sequence).

This rearrangement joins TRBV30 to TRBJ1-4; the D gene is possibly TRBD1 (5 bases). The CDR3 runs to 15 residues. Germline CDR1 GTSNPN, CDR2 SVGIG (reference sequence). V shed 3 bases and J shed 6 bases, with 17 bases lying between them. CDR3 nucleotide sequence: TGTGCCTGGAGAGGAGCCGTTGGGGGAGATGAAAAACTGTTTTTT. Translating gives CAWRGAVGGDEKLFF.

Many counts were recorded for this clonotype. This rearrangement joins TRBV6-6 to TRBJ2-7, with 12 positions matching TRBD1. V lost 4 bases and J lost 4; bases outside the gene matches: 8. The CDR3 is 16 residues long. Looked up from germline, CDR1 is MNHNY and CDR2 is SVGAGI (reference sequence). DNA of the CDR3: TGTGCCAGCAGTTCCCGGGACAGGGGGCTTCGGTACGAGCAGTACTTC. Amino acid sequence: CASSSRDRGLRYEQYF.